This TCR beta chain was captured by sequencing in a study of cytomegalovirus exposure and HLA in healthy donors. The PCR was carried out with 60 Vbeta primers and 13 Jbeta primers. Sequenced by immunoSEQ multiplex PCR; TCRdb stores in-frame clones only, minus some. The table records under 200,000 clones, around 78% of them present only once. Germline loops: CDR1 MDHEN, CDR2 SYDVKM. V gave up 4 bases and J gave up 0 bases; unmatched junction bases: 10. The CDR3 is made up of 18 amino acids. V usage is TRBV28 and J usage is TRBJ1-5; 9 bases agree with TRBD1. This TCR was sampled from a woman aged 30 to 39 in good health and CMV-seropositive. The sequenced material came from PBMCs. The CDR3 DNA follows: TGTGCCAGCAGTTCATCGGGACAGGGCCTTTATAGCAATCAGCCCCAGCATTTT. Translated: CASSSSGQGLYSNQPQHF.